This record covers a single T cell receptor beta chain. This CDR3 comprises 15 residues. In the source study's methods: Amplified reference gene primers provided the basis for estimating nucleated cell counts. Method: immunoSEQ multiplex PCR; TCRdb's copy keeps in-frame clones and lacks some. V and J calls and clone size come straight from that table; D and trimming were deduced from the DNA. The data contain about 200,000 clones, over 85% of them singletons. This specimen belongs to a study of blood T cell repertoires in COVID-19. All enrollees were about 18 to 89 years old and from around 25 US areas.

V is TRBV1 and J is TRBJ2-3; TRBD2 was called by the table and not checked on the DNA. TRBV1 is designated a pseudogene. The sequencing input was PBMCs or T cells enriched from blood (not recorded which). The receptor comes from a woman under 40 with acute COVID-19. The CDR3 sequence is CTSSLGLAGKDTQYF. The DNA of the CDR3 is TGCACCAGCAGCCTTGGACTAGCGGGGAAAGATACGCAGTATTTT.